This entry lists 20 T cell receptor beta chains sequenced from one sample in a study of cytomegalovirus exposure and HLA in healthy donors. In the PCR, 60 Vbeta and 13 Jbeta primers were used. The repertoire was sequenced with immunoSEQ multiplex PCR; TCRdb's copy has only in-frame clones and lacks some. The sample yields tens of thousands of clones, 60% to 80% seen once. The sequenced sample was PBMCs. These receptors originate from a woman aged 25-40 years in good health and CMV-seropositive.

This clone was counted a few times. The chain has TRBV28 and TRBJ2-1; 9 bases fit TRBD2. The CDR3 loop spans 14 amino acids. V was pared by 6 bases and J by 5 bases, with 5 bases of the junction left unmatched. Germline CDR1 MDHEN, CDR2 SYDVKM. DNA of the CDR3: TGTGCCAGCAGGAGGCTAGCGGGAAACAATGAGCAGTTCTTC. This encodes CASRRLAGNNEQFF.

This clone occurred once. CDR3 nucleotide sequence: TGTGCCAGCAGCTCGTCCCGGGACAGGAAGAGCTCTGGGGCCAACGTCCTGACTTTC. Protein product: CASSSSRDRKSSGANVLTF. The chain recombines TRBV5-4 with TRBJ2-6; 8 bases are a match to TRBD1. CDR1 and CDR2 from the germline V gene are SGHNT and YYREEE (reference sequence). The trim removed 3 bases at V and 0 bases at J, leaving 11 bases unmatched. The length of the CDR3 is 19 residues.

The gene calls are TRBV10-3 and TRBJ2-7, with TRBD1 matching over 10 bases. The germline V gene has CDR1 ENHRY and CDR2 SYGVKD. The ends lost 10 bases at V and 7 bases at J; junction bases unmatched: 10. CDR3 size: 13 residues. CDR3: CANNRDRGQEQYF. The CDR3 nucleotides are TGTGCCAACAACCGGGACAGGGGTCAGGAGCAGTACTTC.

This clone was observed a few times. The CDR3 DNA reads TGCGCCAGCAGCAAGAGGGCAGCGGGAGGTAGGGAGACCCAGTACTTC. This sequence encodes CASSKRAAGGRETQYF. V and J are TRBV5-1 and TRBJ2-5; TRBD2 matches at 9 bases. Germline trimming cut 4 bases from V and 5 bases from J; bases unmatched to any gene: 12. Per the germline V gene, CDR1 is SGHRS and CDR2 is YFSETQ. The CDR3 contains 16 residues.

This clone was observed a handful of times. The V gene is TRBV2, the J gene TRBJ2-3; D is unresolved. The CDR3 sequence is 15 residues long. The germline V gene encodes CDR1 SNHLY and CDR2 FYNNEI. Between the trimmed V and J ends, which lost 0 bases and 0 bases, there was a span of 7 bases. The CDR3 region has the DNA TGTGCCAGCAGTGAAGCACACCGTAGCACAGATACGCAGTATTTT. Translating it yields CASSEAHRSTDTQYF.

The chain links TRBV29-1 to TRBJ2-1; 12 positions agree with TRBD2. This CDR3 has 21 residues. CDR1 and CDR2 from the germline V gene are SQVTM and ANQGSEA. The trim removed 2 bases at V and 4 bases at J, leaving 21 bases unmatched. The CDR3 protein is CSVERFRLAGEGQVIYNEQFF. In DNA, the CDR3 is TGCAGCGTTGAAAGATTCCGACTAGCGGGAGAGGGTCAGGTCATTTACAATGAGCAGTTCTTC.

With regard to this clone: A much bigger clone sits one base away, suggesting this may be a read error. The chain carries TRBV6-1 and TRBJ2-1; 9 nucleotides agree with TRBD2. Germline V lookup: CDR1 MNHNS, CDR2 SASEGT. The CDR3 runs to 13 residues. With 5 bases clipped from V and 6 bases from J, the junction kept 2 bases outside the gene matches. The CDR3 reads CASSLAGVNEQFF. CDR3 sequence (DNA): TGTGCCAGCAGTTTAGCGGGAGTCAATGAGCAGTTCTTC.

The table lists this clone with a count of one. CDR3 amino acids: CATSNGVVYQPQHF. DNA of the CDR3: TGTGCCACCAGCAACGGGGTTGTTTATCAGCCCCAGCATTTT. The chain recombines TRBV15 with TRBJ1-5; D is undetermined. In germline, CDR1 is LNHNV, CDR2 YYDKDF (reference sequence). This CDR3 contains 14 residues. V was shortened by 4 bases and J by 5 bases, with 12 bases between the two germline ends.

V is TRBV9 and J is TRBJ1-4, with no clear D. Trimming pared 3 bases from V and 7 bases from J, leaving 13 bases between. The germline V gene encodes CDR1 SGDLS and CDR2 YYNGEE. The CDR3 extends over 14 amino acids. The DNA for the CDR3 is TGTGCCAGCAGCGCGACTTATGGCGGTGAAAAACTGTTTTTT. This sequence encodes CASSATYGGEKLFF.

This clone was counted between two and nine times. V and J are TRBV28 and TRBJ2-1; no clear D gene. The V gene's germline CDR1 is MDHEN and CDR2 SYDVKM. The V and J ends lost 7 bases and 4 bases respectively, with 5 bases between them. The CDR3 consists of 11 residues. CDR3 in DNA: TGTGCCAGCACCCTATACAATGAGCAGTTCTTC. Translation gives CASTLYNEQFF.

The chain is built from TRBV6-5 and TRBJ1-3, with 7 bases fitting TRBD1. The CDR3 is 15 amino acids. With 5 bases clipped from V and 3 bases from J, the junction kept 7 bases outside the gene matches. Germline CDR1 MNHEY, CDR2 SVGAGI. The CDR3 loop reads CASSPEGAGGNTIYF. CDR3 DNA: TGTGCCAGCAGTCCCGAGGGGGCTGGTGGAAACACCATATATTTT.

The genes are TRBV28 and TRBJ1-2; D possibly corresponds to TRBD1 (5 bases). V lost 10 bases and J lost 7, with 16 bases in between. Germline lookup yields CDR1 MDHEN and CDR2 SYDVKM. CDR3 length: 12 amino acids. CDR3 region: CATFDSVSGYTF. CDR3 coding DNA: TGTGCCACCTTCGACAGCGTCTCTGGCTACACCTTC.

V is TRBV9 and J is TRBJ2-3; 7 bases align to TRBD2. The V gene end was trimmed by 3 bases and the J gene end by 1 base; junction bases not matched to a gene: 14. The germline V gene has CDR1 SGDLS and CDR2 YYNGEE. The CDR3 is made up of 18 amino acids. CDR3 nucleotides: TGTGCCAGCAGCGCAGACTATATTTTTCGGGAGGGCACAGATACGCAGTATTTT. This codes for CASSADYIFREGTDTQYF.

V gene TRBV10-1 combines with J gene TRBJ2-3, with 10 bases fitting TRBD1. The CDR3 covers 15 residues. After removal of 7 bases from V and 4 bases from J, the junction contained 8 bases not matched to a gene. Germline values: CDR1 WNHNN, CDR2 SYGVQD (reference sequence). CDR3 nucleotide sequence: TGCGCCAGCAATCCGGGACAGGGGAGGGCAGATACGCAGTATTTT. Residues: CASNPGQGRADTQYF.

This clone was detected a few times. The J gene is TRBJ2-1, the V gene TRBV5-6; D not resolved. The ends were cut back, 1 base at V and 12 bases at J, with 14 bases in the middle. This CDR3 is 13 amino acids long. Per germline, CDR1 SGHDT and CDR2 YYEEEE. CDR3 sequence (DNA): TGTGCCAGCAGCTTGAGAGGCAATGACTGGCAGTTCTTC. Protein sequence: CASSLRGNDWQFF.

The J gene is TRBJ1-3, the V gene TRBV25-1; D remains ambiguous. CDR1 and CDR2 (germline): MGHDK, SYGVNS. The V end lost 4 bases, the J end lost 4 bases, and 8 bases lay between the germline ends. The CDR3 contains 13 residues. As DNA, the CDR3 is TGTGCCAGCAGTGGACAAACAGGAAACACCATATATTTT. It translates to CASSGQTGNTIYF.

The chain couples TRBV2 to TRBJ2-1, with 10 bases identical to TRBD2. Trimming at V came to 6 bases and at J to 2 bases, leaving 4 bases not matched to a gene. The germline V gene encodes CDR1 SNHLY and CDR2 FYNNEI. CDR3 size: 15 residues. In DNA form, the CDR3 reads TGTGCCAGCAGCAGACTAGCGGGCGCCTACAATGAGCAGTTCTTC. This sequence encodes CASSRLAGAYNEQFF.

The J gene is TRBJ2-7, the V gene TRBV11-2, with TRBD2 matching over 13 bases. The V segment lost 4 bases and the J segment 0 bases; nucleotides outside the gene matches: 0. CDR1 and CDR2 (germline): SGHAT, FQNNGV. This CDR3 region has 15 residues. CDR3 protein: CASSWTSGSSYEQYF. The CDR3 DNA reads TGTGCCAGCAGCTGGACTAGCGGGAGCTCCTACGAGCAGTACTTC.

This CDR3 is CASSLVTTEEAFF. The CDR3 nucleotides read TGTGCCAGCAGCTTAGTTACGACAGAGGAAGCTTTCTTT. This chain uses TRBV7-2 with TRBJ1-1; possibly TRBD1 for D (5 bases). V gave up 1 base and J gave up 8 bases, with 11 bases separating them. Germline V gives CDR1 SGHTA, CDR2 FQGNSA. The length of the CDR3 is 13 residues.

V is TRBV21-1 and J is TRBJ1-1; the D segment call TRBD1 is taken from the table without a DNA check. TRBV21-1 is termed a pseudogene. The CDR3 totals 15 residues. CDR3 DNA sequence: TGTGCCAGCAGGAAACGGGACAGGGGGAACACTGAAGCTTTCTTT. Protein product: CASRKRDRGNTEAFF.